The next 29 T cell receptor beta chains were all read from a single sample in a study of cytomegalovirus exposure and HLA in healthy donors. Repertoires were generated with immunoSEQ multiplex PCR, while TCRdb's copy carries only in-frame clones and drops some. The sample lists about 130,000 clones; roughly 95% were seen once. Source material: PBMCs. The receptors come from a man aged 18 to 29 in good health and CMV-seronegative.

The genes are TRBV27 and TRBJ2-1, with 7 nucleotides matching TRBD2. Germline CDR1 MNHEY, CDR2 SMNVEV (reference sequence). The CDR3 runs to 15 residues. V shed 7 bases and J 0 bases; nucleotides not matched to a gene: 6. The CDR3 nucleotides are TGTGCCAGCACCCGACTAGCCCACTCCTACAATGAGCAGTTCTTC. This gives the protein CASTRLAHSYNEQFF.

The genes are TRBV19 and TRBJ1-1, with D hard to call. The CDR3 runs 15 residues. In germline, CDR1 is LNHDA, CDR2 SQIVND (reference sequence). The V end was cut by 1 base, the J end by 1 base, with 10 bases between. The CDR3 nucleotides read TGTGCCAGTAGTATAGCAAAGGACTGGAACACTGAAGCTTTCTTT. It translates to CASSIAKDWNTEAFF.

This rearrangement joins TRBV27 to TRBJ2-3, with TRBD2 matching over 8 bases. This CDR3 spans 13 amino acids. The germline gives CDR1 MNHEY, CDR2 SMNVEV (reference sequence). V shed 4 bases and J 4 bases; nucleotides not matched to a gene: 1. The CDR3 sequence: CASSWREADTQYF. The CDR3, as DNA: TGTGCCAGCAGTTGGCGGGAGGCAGATACGCAGTATTTT.

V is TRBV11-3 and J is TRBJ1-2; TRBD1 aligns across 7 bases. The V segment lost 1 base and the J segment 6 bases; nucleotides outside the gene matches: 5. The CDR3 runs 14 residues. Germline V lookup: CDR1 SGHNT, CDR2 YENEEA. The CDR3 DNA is TGTGCCAGCAGCTTAGGTACAGGGGAAGATGGCTACACCTTC. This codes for CASSLGTGEDGYTF.

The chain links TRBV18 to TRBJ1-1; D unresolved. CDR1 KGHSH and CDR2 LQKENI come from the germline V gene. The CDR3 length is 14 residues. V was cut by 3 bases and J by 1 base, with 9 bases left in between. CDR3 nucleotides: TGTGCCAGCTCACCCCTCGGGGAGAACACTGAAGCTTTCTTT. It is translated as CASSPLGENTEAFF. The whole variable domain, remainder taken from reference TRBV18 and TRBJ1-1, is NAGVMQNPRHLVRRRGQEARLRCSPMKGHSHVYWYRQLPEEGLKFMVYLQKENIIDESGMPKERFSAEFPKEGPSILRIQQVVRGDSAAYFCASSPLGENTEAFFGQGTRLTVV.

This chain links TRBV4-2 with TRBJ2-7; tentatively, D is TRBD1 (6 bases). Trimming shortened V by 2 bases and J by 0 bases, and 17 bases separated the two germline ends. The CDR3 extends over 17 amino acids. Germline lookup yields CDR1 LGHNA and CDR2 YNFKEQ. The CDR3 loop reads CASSQLSQGGPSYEQYF. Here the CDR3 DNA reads TGTGCCAGCAGCCAATTGAGTCAAGGGGGTCCCTCCTACGAGCAGTACTTC.

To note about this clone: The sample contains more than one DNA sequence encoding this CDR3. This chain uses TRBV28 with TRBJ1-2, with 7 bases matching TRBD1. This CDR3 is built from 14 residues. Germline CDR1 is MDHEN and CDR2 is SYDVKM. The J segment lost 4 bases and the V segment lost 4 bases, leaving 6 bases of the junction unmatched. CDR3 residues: CASSSGTAIYGYTF. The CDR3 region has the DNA TGTGCCAGCAGTTCCGGGACAGCAATCTATGGCTACACCTTC.

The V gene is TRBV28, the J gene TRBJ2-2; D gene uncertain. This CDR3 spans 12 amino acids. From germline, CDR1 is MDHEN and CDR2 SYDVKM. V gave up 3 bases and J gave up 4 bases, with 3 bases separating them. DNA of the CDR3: TGTGCCAGCAGTTTTAGCACCGGGGAGCTGTTTTTT. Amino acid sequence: CASSFSTGELFF.

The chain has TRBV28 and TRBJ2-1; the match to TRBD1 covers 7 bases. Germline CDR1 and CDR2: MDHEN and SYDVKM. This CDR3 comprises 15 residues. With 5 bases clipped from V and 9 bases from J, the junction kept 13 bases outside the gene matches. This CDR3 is CASSRSYRGAREQFF. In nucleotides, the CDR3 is TGTGCCAGCAGTCGGAGCTACAGGGGTGCGCGTGAGCAGTTCTTC.

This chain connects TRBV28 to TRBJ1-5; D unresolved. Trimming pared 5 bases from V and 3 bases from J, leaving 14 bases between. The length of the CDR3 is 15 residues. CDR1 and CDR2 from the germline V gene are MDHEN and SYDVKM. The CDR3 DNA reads TGTGCCAGCAGTCCCTACGCCGAGAACAATCAGCCCCAGCATTTT. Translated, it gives CASSPYAENNQPQHF.

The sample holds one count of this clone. CDR3 bases: TGTGCCAGCAGCTCCCGACAGGGGGCTGCTGAAGCTTTCTTT. Protein: CASSSRQGAAEAFF. The chain couples TRBV9 to TRBJ1-1; 10 bases are shared with TRBD1. J lost 6 bases, V lost 4 bases, and 6 bases had no gene match. CDR3 length: 14 residues. CDR1 SGDLS and CDR2 YYNGEE come from the germline V gene.

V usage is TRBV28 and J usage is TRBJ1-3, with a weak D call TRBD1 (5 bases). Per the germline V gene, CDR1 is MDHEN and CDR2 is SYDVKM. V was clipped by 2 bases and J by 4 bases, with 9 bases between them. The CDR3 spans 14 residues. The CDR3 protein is CASSLGGFGNTIYF. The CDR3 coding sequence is TGTGCCAGCAGTTTAGGGGGGTTCGGAAACACCATATATTTT.

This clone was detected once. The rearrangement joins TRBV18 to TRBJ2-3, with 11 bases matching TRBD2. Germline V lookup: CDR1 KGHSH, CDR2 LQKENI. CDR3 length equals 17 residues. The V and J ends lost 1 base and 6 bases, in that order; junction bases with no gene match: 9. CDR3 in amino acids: CASSPLLLAGVGDTQYF. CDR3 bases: TGTGCCAGCTCACCACTCCTACTAGCGGGAGTGGGGGATACGCAGTATTTT. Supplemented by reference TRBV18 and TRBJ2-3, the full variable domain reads NAGVMQNPRHLVRRRGQEARLRCSPMKGHSHVYWYRQLPEEGLKFMVYLQKENIIDESGMPKERFSAEFPKEGPSILRIQQVVRGDSAAYFCASSPLLLAGVGDTQYFGPGTRLTVL.

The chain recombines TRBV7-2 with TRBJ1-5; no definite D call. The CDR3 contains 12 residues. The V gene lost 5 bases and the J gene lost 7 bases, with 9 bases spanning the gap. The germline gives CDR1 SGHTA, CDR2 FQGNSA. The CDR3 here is CASSVGRQPQHF. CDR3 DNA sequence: TGTGCCAGCAGCGTAGGGAGACAGCCCCAGCATTTT.

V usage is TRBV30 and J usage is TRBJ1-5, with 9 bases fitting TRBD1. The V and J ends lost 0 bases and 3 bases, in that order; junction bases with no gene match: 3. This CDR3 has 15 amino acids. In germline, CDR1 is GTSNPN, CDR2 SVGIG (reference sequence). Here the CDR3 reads CAWSVGTGLNQPQHF. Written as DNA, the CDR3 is TGTGCCTGGAGTGTAGGGACAGGGCTCAATCAGCCCCAGCATTTT.

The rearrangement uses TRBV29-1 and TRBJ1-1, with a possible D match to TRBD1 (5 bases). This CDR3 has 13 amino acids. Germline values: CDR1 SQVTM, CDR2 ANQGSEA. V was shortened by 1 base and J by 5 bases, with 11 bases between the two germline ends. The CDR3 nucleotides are TGCAGCGTTGAAGTAGGAGGGGAAACTGAAGCTTTCTTT. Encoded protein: CSVEVGGETEAFF.

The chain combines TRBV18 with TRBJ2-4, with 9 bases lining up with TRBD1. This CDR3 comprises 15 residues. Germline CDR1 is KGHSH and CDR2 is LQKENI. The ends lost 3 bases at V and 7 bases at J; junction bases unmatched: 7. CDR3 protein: CASSPWTGERNIQYF. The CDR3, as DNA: TGTGCCAGCTCACCGTGGACAGGGGAGAGGAACATTCAGTACTTC.

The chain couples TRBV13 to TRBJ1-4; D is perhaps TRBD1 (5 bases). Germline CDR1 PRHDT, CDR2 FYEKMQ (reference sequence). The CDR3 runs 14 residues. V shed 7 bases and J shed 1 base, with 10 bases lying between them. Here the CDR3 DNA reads TGTGCCAGCAACTTGGGGGGAACTAATGAAAAACTGTTTTTT. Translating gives CASNLGGTNEKLFF.

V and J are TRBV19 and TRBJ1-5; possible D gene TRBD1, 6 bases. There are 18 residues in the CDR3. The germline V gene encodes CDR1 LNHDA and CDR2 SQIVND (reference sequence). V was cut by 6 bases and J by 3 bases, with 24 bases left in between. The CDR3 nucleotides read TGTGCCAGTAGCGGGCTCAGAACAGGGAAGTGGGACAATCAGCCCCAGCATTTT. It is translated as CASSGLRTGKWDNQPQHF.

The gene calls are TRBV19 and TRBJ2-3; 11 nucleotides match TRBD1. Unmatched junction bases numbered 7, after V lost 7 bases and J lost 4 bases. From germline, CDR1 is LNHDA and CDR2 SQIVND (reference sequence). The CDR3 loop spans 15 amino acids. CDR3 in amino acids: CASNQDRGLADTQYF. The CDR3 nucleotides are TGTGCCAGTAACCAGGACAGGGGGCTCGCAGATACGCAGTATTTT.

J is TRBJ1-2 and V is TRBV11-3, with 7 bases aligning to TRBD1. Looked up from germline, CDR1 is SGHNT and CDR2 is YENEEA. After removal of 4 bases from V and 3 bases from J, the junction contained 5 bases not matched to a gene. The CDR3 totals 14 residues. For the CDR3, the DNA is TGTGCCAGCAGCTCGGGGACAGTAGACTATGGCTACACCTTC. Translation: CASSSGTVDYGYTF.

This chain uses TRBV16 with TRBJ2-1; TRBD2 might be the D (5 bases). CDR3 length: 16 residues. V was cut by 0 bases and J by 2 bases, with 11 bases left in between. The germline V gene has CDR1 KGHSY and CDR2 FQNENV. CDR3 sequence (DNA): TGTGCCAGCAGCCAATCCGTAGAGAGGGCCTACAATGAGCAGTTCTTC. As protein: CASSQSVERAYNEQFF.

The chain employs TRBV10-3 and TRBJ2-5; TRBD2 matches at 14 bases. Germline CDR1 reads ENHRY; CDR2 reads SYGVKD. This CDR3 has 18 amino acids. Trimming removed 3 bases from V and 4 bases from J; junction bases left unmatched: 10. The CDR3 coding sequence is TGTGCCATCAGTGAAGGACTAGCGGGAGGTCGGCGCGGAGAGACCCAGTACTTC. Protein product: CAISEGLAGGRRGETQYF.

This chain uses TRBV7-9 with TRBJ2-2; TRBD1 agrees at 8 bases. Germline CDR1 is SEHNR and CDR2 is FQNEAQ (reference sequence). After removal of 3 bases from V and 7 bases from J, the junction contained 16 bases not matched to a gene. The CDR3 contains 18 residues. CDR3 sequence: CASSLWSRQGRKDGELFF. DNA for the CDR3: TGTGCCAGCAGCTTGTGGTCCCGACAGGGGCGTAAGGACGGGGAGCTGTTTTTT.

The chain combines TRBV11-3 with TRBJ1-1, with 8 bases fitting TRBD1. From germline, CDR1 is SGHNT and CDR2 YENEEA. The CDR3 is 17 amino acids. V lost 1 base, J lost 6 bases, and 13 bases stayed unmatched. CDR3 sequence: CASSLVGWGQVPSEAFF. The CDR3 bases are TGTGCCAGCAGCTTAGTAGGTTGGGGACAGGTGCCATCTGAAGCTTTCTTT.

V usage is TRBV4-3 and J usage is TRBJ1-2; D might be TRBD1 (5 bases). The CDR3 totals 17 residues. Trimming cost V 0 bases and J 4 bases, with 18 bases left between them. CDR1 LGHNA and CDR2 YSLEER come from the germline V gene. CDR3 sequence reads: CASSQDNVQATSYGYTF. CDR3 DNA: TGCGCCAGCAGCCAAGATAACGTACAGGCTACGAGCTATGGCTACACCTTC.

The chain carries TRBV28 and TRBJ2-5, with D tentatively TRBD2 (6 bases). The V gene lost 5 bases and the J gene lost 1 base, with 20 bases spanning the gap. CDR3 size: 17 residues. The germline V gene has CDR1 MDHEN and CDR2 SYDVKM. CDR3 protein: CASSPGLGTPPQETQYF. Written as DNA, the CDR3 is TGTGCCAGCAGTCCAGGACTCGGGACTCCCCCCCAAGAGACCCAGTACTTC.

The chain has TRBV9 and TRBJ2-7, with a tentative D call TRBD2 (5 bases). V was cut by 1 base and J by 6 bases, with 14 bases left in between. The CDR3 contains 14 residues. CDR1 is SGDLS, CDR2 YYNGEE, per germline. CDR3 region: CASSVTEVALEQYF. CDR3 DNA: TGTGCCAGCAGCGTAACCGAGGTAGCGCTCGAGCAGTACTTC.

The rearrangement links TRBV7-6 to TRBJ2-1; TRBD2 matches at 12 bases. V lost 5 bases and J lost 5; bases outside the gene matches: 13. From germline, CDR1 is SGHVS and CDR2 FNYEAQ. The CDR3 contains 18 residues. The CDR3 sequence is CASSQRLAGEEFHNEQFF. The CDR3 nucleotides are TGTGCCAGCAGCCAACGACTAGCGGGAGAAGAATTCCACAATGAGCAGTTCTTC.